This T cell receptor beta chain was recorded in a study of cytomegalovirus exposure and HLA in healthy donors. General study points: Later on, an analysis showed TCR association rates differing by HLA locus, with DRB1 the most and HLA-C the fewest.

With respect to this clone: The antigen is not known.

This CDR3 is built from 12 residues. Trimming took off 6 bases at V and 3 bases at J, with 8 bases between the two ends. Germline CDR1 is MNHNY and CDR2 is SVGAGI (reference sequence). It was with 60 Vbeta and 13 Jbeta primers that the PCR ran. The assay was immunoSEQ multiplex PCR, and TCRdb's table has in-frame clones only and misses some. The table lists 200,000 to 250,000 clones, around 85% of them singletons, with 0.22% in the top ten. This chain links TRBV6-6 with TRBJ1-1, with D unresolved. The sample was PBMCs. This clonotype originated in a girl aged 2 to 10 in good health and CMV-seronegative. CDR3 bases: TGTGCCAGCAGATCCCTCGACACTGAAGCTTTCTTT. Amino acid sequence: CASRSLDTEAFF.